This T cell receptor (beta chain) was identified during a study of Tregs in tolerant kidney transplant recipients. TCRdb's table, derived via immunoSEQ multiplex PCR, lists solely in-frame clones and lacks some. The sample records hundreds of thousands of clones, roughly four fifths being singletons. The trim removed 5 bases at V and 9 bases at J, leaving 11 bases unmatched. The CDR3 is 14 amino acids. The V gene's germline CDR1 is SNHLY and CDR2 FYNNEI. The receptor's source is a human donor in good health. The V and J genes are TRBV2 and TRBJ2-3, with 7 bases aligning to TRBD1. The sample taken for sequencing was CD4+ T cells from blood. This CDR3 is CASSHRDSPGTQYF. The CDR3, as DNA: TGTGCCAGCAGTCACCGGGACAGCCCCGGAACGCAGTATTTT.